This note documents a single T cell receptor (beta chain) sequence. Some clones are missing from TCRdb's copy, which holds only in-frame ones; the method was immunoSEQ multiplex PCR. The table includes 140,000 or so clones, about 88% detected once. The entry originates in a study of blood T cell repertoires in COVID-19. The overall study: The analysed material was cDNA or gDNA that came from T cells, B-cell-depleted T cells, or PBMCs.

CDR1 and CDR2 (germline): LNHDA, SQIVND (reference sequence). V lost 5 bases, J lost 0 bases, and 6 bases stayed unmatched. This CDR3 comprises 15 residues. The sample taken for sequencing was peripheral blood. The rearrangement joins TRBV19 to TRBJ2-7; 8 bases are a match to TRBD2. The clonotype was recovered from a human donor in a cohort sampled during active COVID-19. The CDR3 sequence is CASSVAGSYSYEQYF. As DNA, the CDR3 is TGTGCCAGTAGTGTAGCGGGGAGCTACTCCTACGAGCAGTACTTC.